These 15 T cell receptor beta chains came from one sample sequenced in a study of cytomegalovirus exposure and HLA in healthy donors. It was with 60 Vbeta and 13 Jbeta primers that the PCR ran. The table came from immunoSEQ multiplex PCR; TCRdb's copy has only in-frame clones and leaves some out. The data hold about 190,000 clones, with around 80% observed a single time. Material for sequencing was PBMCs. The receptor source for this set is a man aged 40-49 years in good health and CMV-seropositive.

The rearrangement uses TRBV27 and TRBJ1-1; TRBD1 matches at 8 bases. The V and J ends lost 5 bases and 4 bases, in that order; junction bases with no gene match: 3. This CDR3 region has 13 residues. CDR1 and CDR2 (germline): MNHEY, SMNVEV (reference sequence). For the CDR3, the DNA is TGTGCCAGCAGTGGACAGGGCGGCACTGAAGCTTTCTTT. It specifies CASSGQGGTEAFF.

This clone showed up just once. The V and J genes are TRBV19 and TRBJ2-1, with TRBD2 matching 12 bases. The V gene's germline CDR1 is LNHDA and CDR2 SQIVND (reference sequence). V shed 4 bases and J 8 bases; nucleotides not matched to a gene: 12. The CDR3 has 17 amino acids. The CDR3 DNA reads TGTGCCAGTAGTACCGGGACTAGCGGGTCCTATTTCCATGAGCAGTTCTTC. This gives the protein CASSTGTSGSYFHEQFF.

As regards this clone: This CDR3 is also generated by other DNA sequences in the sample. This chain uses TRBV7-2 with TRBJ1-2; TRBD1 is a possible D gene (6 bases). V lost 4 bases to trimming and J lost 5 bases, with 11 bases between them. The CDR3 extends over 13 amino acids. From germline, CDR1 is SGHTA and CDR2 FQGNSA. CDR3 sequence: CASSSRRGYGYTF. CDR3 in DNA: TGTGCCAGCAGCTCGCGCAGGGGTTATGGCTACACCTTC. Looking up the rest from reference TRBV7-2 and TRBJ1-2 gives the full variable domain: GAGVSQSPSNKVTEKGKDVELRCDPISGHTALYWYRQSLGQGLEFLIYFQGNSAPDKSGLPSDRFSAERTGGSVSTLTIQRTQQEDSAVYLCASSSRRGYGYTFGSGTRLTVV.

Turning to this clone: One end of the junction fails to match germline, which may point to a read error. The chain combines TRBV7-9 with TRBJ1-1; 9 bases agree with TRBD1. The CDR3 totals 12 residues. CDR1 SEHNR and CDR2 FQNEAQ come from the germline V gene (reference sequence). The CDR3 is CSSSSGQGPTSF. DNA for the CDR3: TGTTCCAGCAGCTCAGGACAGGGGCCCACCTCCTTT. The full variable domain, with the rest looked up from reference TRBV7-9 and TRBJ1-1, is DTGVSQNPRHKITKRGQNVTFRCDPISEHNRLYWYRQTLGQGPEFLTYFQNEAQLEKSRLLSDRFSAERPKGSFSTLEIQRTEQGDSAMYLCSSSSGQGPTSFGQGTRLTVV.

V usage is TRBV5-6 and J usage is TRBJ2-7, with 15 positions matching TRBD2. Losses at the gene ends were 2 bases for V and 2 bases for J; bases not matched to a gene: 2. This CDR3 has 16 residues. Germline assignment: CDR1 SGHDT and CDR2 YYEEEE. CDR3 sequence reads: CASSFWTSGGAYEQYF. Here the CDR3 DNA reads TGTGCCAGCAGCTTCTGGACTAGCGGGGGGGCCTACGAGCAGTACTTC.

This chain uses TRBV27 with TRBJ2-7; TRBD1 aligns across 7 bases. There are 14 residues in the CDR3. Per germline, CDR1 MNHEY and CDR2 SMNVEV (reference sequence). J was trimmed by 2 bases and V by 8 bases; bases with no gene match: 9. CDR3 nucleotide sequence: TGTGCCAGCCCCTTGAGACAGGGACCCTACGAGCAGTACTTC. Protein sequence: CASPLRQGPYEQYF.

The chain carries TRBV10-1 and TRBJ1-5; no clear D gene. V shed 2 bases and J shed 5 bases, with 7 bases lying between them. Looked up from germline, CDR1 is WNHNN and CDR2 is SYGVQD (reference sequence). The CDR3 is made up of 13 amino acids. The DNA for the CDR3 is TGCGCCAGCAGTGAGGCAGGCTATCAGCCCCAGCATTTT. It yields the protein CASSEAGYQPQHF.

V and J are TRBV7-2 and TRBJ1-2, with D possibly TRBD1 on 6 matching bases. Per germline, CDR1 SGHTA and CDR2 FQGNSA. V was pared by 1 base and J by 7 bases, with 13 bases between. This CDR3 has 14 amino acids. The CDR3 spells CASSLVGQFSGYTF. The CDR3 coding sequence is TGTGCCAGCAGCTTAGTCGGACAGTTCTCTGGCTACACCTTC.

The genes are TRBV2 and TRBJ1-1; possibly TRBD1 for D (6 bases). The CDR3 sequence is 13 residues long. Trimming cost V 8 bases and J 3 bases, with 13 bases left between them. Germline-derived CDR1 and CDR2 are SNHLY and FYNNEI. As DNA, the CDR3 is TGTGCCAGCGGGGGACATTGGGACACTGAAGCTTTCTTT. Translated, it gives CASGGHWDTEAFF.

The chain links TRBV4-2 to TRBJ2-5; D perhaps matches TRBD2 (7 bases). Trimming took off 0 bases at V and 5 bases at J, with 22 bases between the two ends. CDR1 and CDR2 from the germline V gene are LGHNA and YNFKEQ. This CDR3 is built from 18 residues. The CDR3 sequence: CASSQEEGGPAAGETQYF. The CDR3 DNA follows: TGTGCCAGCAGCCAAGAGGAGGGGGGGCCGGCCGCCGGTGAGACCCAGTACTTC.

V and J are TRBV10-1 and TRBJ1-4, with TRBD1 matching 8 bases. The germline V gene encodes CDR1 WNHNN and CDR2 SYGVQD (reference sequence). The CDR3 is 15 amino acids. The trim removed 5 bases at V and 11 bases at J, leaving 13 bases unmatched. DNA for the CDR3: TGCGCCAGCAGTCCACCCACAGGGGGGATGCGGAAACTGTTTTTT. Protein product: CASSPPTGGMRKLFF.

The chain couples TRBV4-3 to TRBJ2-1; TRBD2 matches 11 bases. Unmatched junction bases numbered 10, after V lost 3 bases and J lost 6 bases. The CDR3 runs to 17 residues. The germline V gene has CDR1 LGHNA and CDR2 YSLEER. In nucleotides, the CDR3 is TGCGCCAGCAGCCAGGCGATTCTTAGCGGGGGGGCCAATGAGCAGTTCTTC. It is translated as CASSQAILSGGANEQFF.

For the CDR3, the DNA is TGTGCCAGCAGGGGCGGGGTGAAAGAGACCCAGTACTTC. It translates to CASRGGVKETQYF. V and J are TRBV2 and TRBJ2-5; D perhaps matches TRBD2 (6 bases). This CDR3 has 13 residues. The germline gives CDR1 SNHLY, CDR2 FYNNEI. V gave up 6 bases and J gave up 3 bases, with 11 bases separating them.

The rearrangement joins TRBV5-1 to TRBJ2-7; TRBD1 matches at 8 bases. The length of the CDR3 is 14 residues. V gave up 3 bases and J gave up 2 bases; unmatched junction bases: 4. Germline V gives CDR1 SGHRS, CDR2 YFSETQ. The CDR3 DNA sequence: TGCGCCAGCAGCTACGGACAGGGTCCCTACGAGCAGTACTTC. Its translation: CASSYGQGPYEQYF.

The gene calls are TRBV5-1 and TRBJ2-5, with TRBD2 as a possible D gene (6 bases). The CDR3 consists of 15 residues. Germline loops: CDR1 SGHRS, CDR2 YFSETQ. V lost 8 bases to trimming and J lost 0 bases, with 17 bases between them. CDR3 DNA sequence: TGCGCCAGTACCCGGGTGGGGGACTACCAAGAGACCCAGTACTTC. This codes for CASTRVGDYQETQYF.